The following is a T cell receptor (beta chain) sequence with its context. Germline CDR1 MNHEY, CDR2 SMNVEV (reference sequence). The CDR3 has 15 amino acids. V dropped 4 bases and J dropped 5 bases, with 15 bases sitting between them. The data originate from a study of blood T cell repertoires in COVID-19. Across the study: The origin of the acute and convalescent COVID-19 samples was the United States, Italy and Spain. The analysed material was cDNA or gDNA that came from T cells, B-cell-depleted T cells, or PBMCs.

In the authors' workflow: Estimates of nucleated cell counts were drawn from the amplification of reference gene primers. Clones were read by immunoSEQ multiplex PCR, and TCRdb kept only the in-frame ones, dropping some. V and J calls and clone size follow that table, whereas D and trimming were derived from the DNA. Among 150,000 or so clones listed, roughly nine tenths were seen once. The rearrangement links TRBV27 to TRBJ2-1; weak D call: TRBD2 (7 bases). Material for sequencing was peripheral blood. The origin of this receptor is a man between 50 and 59 years old with acute or convalescent COVID-19. The DNA for the CDR3 is TGTGCCAGCAGTTCCGGGGGCGCGGGAGACAATGAGCAGTTCTTC. Its translation: CASSSGGAGDNEQFF.